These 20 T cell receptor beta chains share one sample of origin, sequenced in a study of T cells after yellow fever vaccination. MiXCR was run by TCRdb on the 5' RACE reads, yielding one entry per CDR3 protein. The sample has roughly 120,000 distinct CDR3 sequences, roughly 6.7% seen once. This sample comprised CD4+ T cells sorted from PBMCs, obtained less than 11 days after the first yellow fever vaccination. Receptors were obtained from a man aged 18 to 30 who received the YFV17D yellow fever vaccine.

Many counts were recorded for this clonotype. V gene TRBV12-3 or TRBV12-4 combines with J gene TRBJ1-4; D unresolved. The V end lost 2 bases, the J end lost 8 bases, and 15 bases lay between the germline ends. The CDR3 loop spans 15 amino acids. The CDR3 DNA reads TGTGCCAGCAGTTTACGTAACCGACTACAAGAAAAACTGTTTTTT. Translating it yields CASSLRNRLQEKLFF.

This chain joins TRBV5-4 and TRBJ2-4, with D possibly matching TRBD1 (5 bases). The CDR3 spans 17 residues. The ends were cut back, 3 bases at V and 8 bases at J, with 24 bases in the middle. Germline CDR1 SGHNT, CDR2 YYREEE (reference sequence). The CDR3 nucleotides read TGTGCCAGCAGCTCAGGGCGAAAGGGCCTCTTTCAGGACATTCAGTACTTC. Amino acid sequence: CASSSGRKGLFQDIQYF.

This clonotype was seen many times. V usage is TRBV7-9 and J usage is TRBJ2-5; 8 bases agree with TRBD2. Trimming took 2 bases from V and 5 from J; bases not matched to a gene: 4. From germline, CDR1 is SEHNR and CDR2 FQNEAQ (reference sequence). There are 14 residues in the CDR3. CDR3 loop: CASSLISSGETQYF. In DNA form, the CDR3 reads TGTGCCAGCAGCTTAATATCTAGCGGGGAGACCCAGTACTTC. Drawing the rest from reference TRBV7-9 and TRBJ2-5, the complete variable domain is DTGVSQNPRHKITKRGQNVTFRCDPISEHNRLYWYRQTLGQGPEFLTYFQNEAQLEKSRLLSDRFSAERPKGSFSTLEIQRTEQGDSAMYLCASSLISSGETQYFGPGTRLLVL.

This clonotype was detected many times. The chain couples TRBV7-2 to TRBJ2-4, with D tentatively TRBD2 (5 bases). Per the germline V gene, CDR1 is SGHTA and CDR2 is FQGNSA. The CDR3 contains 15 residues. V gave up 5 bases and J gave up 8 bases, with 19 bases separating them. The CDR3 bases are TGTGCCAGCAGCCCCGACCCACGGTCGGAGGACATTCAGTACTTC. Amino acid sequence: CASSPDPRSEDIQYF.

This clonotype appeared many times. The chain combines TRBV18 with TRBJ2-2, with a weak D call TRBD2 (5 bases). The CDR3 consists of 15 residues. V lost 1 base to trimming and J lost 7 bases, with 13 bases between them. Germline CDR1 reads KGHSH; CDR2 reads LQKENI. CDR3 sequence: CASSPLIGNDGELFF. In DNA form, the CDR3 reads TGTGCCAGCTCACCACTAATCGGGAACGACGGGGAGCTGTTTTTT.

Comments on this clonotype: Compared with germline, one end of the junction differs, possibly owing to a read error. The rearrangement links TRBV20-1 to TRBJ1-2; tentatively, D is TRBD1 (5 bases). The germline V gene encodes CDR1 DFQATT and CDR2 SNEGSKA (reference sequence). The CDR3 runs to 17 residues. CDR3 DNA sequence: TGCTGTGCTAGATCCCCTAGCCCAGCAGGGCGGAACTATGGCTACACCTTC. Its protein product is CCARSPSPAGRNYGYTF.

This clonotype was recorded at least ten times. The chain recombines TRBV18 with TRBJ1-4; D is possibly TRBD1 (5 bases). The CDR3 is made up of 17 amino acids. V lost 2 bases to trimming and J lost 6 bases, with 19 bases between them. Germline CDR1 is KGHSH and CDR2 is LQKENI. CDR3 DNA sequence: TGTGCCAGCTCACCAAATTCTCAGACAGAAATCGATGAAAAACTGTTTTTT. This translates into CASSPNSQTEIDEKLFF. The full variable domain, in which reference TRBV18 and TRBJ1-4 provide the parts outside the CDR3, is NAGVMQNPRHLVRRRGQEARLRCSPMKGHSHVYWYRQLPEEGLKFMVYLQKENIIDESGMPKERFSAEFPKEGPSILRIQQVVRGDSAAYFCASSPNSQTEIDEKLFFGSGTQLSVL.

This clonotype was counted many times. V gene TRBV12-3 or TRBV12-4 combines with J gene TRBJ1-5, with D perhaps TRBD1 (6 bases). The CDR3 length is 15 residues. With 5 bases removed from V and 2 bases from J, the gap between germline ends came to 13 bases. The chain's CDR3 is CASSEQGDGNQPQHF. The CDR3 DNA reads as TGTGCCAGCAGTGAACAGGGTGACGGCAATCAGCCCCAGCATTTT.

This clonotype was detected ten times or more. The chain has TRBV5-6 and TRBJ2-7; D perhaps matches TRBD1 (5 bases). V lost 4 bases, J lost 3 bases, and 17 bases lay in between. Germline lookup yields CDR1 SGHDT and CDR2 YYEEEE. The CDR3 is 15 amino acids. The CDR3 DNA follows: TGTGCCAGCAGCCGGAACAGGAACCCTGTCTACGAGCAGTACTTC. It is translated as CASSRNRNPVYEQYF.

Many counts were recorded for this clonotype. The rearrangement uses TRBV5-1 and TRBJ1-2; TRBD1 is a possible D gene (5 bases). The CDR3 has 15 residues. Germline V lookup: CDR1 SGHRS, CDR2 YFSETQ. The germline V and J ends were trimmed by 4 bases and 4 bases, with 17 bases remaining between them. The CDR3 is CASSPWDGSIYGYTF. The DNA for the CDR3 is TGCGCCAGCAGCCCATGGGACGGATCCATCTATGGCTACACCTTC.

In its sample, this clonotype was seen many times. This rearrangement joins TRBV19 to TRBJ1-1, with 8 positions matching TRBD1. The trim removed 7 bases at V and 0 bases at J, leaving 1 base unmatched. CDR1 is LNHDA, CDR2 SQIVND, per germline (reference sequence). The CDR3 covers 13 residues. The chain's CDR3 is CASTDRVNTEAFF. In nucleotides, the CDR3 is TGTGCCAGTACGGACAGGGTGAACACTGAAGCTTTCTTT.

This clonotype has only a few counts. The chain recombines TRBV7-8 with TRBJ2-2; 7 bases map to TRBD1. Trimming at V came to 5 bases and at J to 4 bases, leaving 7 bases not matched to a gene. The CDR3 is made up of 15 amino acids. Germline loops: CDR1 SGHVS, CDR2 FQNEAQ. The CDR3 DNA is TGTGCCAGCAGCCCGCGCAGGGGGAGCACCGGGGAGCTGTTTTTT. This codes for CASSPRRGSTGELFF.

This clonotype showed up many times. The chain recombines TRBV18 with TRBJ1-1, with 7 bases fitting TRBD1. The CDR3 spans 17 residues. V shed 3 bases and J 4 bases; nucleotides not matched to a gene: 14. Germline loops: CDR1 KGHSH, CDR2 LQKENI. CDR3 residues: CASSPFTSGGRGTEAFF. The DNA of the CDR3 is TGTGCCAGCTCACCTTTCACTTCAGGGGGTCGAGGCACTGAAGCTTTCTTT.

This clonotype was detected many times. CDR3 coding DNA: TGTGCCAGCAGTCCATCGATCAATCAGCCCCAGCATTTT. Translated, it gives CASSPSINQPQHF. The chain carries TRBV12-3 or TRBV12-4 and TRBJ1-5; no clear D. The CDR3 extends over 13 amino acids. With 5 bases removed from V and 3 bases from J, the gap between germline ends came to 8 bases.

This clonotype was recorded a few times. CDR3 loop: CASSLGRRDFGSPLHF. The CDR3 DNA reads as TGCGCCAGCAGCTTGGGGCGGCGGGATTTCGGTTCACCCCTCCACTTT. J is TRBJ1-6 and V is TRBV5-1; D unresolved. CDR3 length: 16 amino acids. Germline V lookup: CDR1 SGHRS, CDR2 YFSETQ. V lost 0 bases and J lost 9, with 16 bases in between.

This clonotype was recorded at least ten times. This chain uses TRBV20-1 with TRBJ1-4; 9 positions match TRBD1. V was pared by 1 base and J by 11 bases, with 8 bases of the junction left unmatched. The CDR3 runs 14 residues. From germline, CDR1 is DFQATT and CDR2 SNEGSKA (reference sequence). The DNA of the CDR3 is TGCAGTGCTAGAGGGGGACAGGGTGTAGAGAAACTGTTTTTT. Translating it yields CSARGGQGVEKLFF.

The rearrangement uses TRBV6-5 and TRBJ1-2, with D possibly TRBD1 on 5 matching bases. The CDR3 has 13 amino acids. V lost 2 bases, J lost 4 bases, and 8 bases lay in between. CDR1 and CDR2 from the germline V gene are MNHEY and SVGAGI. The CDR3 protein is CASSYRDLYGYTF. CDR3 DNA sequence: TGTGCCAGCAGTTACCGGGACCTCTATGGCTACACCTTC.

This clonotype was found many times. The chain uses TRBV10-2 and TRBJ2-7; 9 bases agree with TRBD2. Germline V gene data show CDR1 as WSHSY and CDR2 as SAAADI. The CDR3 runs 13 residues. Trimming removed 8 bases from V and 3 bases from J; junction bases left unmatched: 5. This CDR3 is CASLRGGFYEQYF. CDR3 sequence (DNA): TGCGCCAGCCTGCGGGGGGGGTTCTACGAGCAGTACTTC.

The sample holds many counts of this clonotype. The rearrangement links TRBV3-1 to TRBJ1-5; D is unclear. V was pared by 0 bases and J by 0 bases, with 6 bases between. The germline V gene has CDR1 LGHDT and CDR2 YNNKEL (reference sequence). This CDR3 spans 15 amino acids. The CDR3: CASSQDGYSNQPQHF. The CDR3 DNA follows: TGTGCCAGCAGCCAAGATGGTTATAGCAATCAGCCCCAGCATTTT.

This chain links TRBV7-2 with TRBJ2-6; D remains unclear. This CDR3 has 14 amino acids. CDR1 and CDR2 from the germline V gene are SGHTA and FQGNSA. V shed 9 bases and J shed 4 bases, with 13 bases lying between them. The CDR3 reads CASSVTSGANVLTF. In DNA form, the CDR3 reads TGTGCCAGTTCAGTTACCTCCGGGGCCAACGTCCTGACTTTC.